Sequencing of this T cell receptor beta chain was carried out in a study of post-analysis software for immune sequencing data. Broader study findings: F-measure co-clustering was strong for batch-matched samples. Multiple sclerosis was associated with a significant reduction in normalized Chao1 diversity relative to controls. TRBV5-6, TRBV5-1 and TRBV20-1 were among about 5 TRBV segments more frequent in patients than controls.

The TCR beta cDNA libraries carried unique molecular identifiers. The source material, about 0.9 to 11 million T cells, gave rise to 500,000 or so cDNA molecules. TCRdb passed the PCR reads through MiXCR, listing each CDR3 protein once. The table records fewer than 850,000 distinct CDR3 sequences, around 42% of them present only once. Germline loops: CDR1 MNHEY, CDR2 SVGEGT. V lost 6 bases, J lost 4 bases, and 12 bases lay in between. The CDR3 is made up of 13 amino acids. There are a few counts of this clonotype. Its target is not known. The sample consisted of blood. The source is a girl aged 10 to 17 with multiple sclerosis. The rearrangement links TRBV6-2 or TRBV6-3 to TRBJ1-2; D possibly corresponds to TRBD1 (6 bases). CDR3 DNA sequence: TGTGCCAGCAGCGGACAGTCCCCCTATGGCTACACCTTC. Translated: CASSGQSPYGYTF.